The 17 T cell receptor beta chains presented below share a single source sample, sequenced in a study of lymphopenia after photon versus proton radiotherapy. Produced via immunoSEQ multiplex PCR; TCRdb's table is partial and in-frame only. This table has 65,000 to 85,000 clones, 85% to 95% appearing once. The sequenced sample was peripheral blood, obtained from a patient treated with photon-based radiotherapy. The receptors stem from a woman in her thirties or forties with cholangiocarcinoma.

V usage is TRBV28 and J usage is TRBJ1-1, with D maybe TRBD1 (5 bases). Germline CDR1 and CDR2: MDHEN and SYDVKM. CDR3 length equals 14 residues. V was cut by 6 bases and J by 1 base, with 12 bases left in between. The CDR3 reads CASRPGTANTEAFF. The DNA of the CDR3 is TGTGCCAGCAGACCCGGGACGGCGAACACTGAAGCTTTCTTT. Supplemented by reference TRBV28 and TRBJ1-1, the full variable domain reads DVKVTQSSRYLVKRTGEKVFLECVQDMDHENMFWYRQDPGLGLRLIYFSYDVKMKEKGDIPEGYSVSREKKERFSLILESASTNQTSMYLCASRPGTANTEAFFGQGTRLTVV.

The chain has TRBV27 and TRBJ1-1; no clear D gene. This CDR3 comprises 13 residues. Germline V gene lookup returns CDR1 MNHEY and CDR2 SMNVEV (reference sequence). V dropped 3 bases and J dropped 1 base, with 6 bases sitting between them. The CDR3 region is CASSFRPNTEAFF. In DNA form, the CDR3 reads TGTGCCAGCAGTTTTCGACCGAACACTGAAGCTTTCTTT.

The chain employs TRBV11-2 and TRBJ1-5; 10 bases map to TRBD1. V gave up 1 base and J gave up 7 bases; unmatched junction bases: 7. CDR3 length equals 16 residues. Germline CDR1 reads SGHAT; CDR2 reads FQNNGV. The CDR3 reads CASSLGTGTGDQPQHF. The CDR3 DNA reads TGTGCCAGCAGCTTAGGGACCGGGACAGGGGACCAGCCCCAGCATTTT.

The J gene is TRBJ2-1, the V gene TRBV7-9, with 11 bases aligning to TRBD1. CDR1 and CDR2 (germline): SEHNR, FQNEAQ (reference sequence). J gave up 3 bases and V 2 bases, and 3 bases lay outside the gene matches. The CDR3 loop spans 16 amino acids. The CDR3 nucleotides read TGTGCCAGCAGCTTACGCGGGACAGGGGGCTACAATGAGCAGTTCTTC. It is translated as CASSLRGTGGYNEQFF.

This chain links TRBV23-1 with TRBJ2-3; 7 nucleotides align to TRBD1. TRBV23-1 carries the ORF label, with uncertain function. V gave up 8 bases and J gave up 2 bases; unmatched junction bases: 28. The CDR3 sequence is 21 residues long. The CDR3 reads CASPSVHLKKRDREYTDTQYF. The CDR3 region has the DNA TGCGCCAGCCCCTCCGTCCACCTGAAGAAGAGGGACAGAGAGTACACAGATACGCAGTATTTT.

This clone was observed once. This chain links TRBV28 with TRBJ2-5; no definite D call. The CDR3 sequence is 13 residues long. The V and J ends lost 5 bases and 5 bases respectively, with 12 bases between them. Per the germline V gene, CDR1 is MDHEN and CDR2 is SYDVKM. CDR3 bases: TGTGCCAGCAGTCCTTCCTTTTACGAGACCCAGTACTTC. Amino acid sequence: CASSPSFYETQYF.

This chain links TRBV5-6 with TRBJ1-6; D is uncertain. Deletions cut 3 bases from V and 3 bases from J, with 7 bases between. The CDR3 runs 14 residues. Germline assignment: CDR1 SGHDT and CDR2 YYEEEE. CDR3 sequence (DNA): TGTGCCAGCAGCTCGCCTCTCTATAATTCACCCCTCCACTTT. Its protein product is CASSSPLYNSPLHF.

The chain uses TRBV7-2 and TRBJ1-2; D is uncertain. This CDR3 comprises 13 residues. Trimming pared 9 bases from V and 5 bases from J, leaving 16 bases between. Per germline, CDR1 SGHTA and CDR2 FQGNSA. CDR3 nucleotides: TGTGCCAGTCTCCCCAGTCCGGGGTATGGCTACACCTTC. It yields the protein CASLPSPGYGYTF.

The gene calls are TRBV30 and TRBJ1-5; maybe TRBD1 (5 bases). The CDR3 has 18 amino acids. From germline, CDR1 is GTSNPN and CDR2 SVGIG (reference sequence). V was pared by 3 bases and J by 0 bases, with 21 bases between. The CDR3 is CAWSLGVGGDLSNQPQHF. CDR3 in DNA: TGTGCCTGGAGCCTAGGGGTAGGCGGGGACCTTAGCAATCAGCCCCAGCATTTT. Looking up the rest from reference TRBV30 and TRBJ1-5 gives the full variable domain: SQTIHQWPATLVQPVGSPLSLECTVEGTSNPNLYWYRQAAGRGLQLLFYSVGIGQISSEVPQNLSASRPQDRQFILSSKKLLLSDSGFYLCAWSLGVGGDLSNQPQHFGDGTRLSIL.

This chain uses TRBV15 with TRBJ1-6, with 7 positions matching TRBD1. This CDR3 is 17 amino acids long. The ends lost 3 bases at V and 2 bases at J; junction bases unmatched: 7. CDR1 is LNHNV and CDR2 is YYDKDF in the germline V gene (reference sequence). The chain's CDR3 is CATSSDETGAYNSPLHF. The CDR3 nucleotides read TGTGCCACCAGCAGCGACGAAACAGGGGCCTATAATTCACCCCTCCACTTT.

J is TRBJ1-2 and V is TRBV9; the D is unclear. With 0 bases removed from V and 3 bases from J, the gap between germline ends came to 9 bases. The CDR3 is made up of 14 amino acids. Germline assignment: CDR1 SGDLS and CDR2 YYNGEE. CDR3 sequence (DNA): TGTGCCAGCAGCGTAGGAATGGGTCACTATGGCTACACCTTC. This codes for CASSVGMGHYGYTF.

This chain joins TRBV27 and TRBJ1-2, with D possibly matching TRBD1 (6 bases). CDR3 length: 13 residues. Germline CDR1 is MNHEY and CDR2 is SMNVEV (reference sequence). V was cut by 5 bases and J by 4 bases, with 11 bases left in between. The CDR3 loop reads CASSPGQSYGYTF. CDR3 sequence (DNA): TGTGCCAGCAGTCCTGGACAGTCCTATGGCTACACCTTC.

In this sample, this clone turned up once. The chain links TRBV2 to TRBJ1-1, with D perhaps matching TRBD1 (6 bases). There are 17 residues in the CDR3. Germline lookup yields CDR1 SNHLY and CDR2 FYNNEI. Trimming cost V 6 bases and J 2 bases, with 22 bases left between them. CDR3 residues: CASSDPLQGRGNTEAFF. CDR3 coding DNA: TGTGCCAGCAGCGACCCACTCCAGGGGAGGGGTAACACTGAAGCTTTCTTT.

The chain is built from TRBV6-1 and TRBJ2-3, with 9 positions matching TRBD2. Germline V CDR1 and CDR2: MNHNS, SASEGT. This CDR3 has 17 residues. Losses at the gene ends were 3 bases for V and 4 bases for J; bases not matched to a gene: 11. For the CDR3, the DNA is TGTGCCAGCAGTGATGTACCTTGGGGACTAGCCGCAGATACGCAGTATTTT. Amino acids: CASSDVPWGLAADTQYF.

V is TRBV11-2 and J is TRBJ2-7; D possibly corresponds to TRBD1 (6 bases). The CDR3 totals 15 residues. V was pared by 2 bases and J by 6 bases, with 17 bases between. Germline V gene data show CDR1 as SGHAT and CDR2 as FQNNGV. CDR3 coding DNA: TGTGCCAGCAGCTTAAACACAGGGAGTGTGGGCGAGCAGTACTTC. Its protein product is CASSLNTGSVGEQYF.

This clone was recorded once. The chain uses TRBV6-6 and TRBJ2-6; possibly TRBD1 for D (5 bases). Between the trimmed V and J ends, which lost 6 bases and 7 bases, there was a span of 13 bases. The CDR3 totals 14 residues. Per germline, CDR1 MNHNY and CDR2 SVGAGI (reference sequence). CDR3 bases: TGTGCCAGCAGATTACCGGACATAGCCAACGTCCTGACTTTC. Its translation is CASRLPDIANVLTF.

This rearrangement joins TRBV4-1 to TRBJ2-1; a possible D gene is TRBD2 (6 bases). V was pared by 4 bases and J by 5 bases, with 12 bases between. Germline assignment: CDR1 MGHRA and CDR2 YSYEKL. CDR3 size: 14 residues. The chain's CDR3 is CASSPGTGNNEQFF. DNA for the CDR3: TGCGCCAGCAGCCCGGGGACTGGAAACAATGAGCAGTTCTTC.